The clone carrying this T cell receptor (beta chain) has more than one count but fewer than ten. No antigen is known for it. Data came from immunoSEQ multiplex PCR; TCRdb stores just in-frame clones and leaves some out. The table records approximately 13,000 clones, about four fifths of them present only once. The data are from a study of PD-1 blockade in classical Hodgkin lymphoma. Study-level points and caveats: Whoever responded completely had baseline diversity much like that seen in newly diagnosed patients. Excluded were patients who started nivolumab under 1 year after ASCT, a group that had lower diversity. According to reports, newly diagnosed patients had lower baseline TCR diversity than healthy donors, and relapsed/refractory patients had lower baseline TCR diversity still.

Per germline, CDR1 SNHLY and CDR2 FYNNEI. Between the trimmed V and J ends, which lost 1 base and 12 bases, there was a span of 13 bases. This CDR3 has 13 residues. Patients all relapsed after autologous stem cell transplantation, and there was variation in brentuximab vedotin exposure. Classification of best responses gave complete response, partial response or progressive disease. The chain employs TRBV2 and TRBJ1-5; the D gene is possibly TRBD1 (6 bases). Sequencing used peripheral blood mononuclear cells (PBMCs), obtained at baseline. This receptor was obtained from a human donor with classical Hodgkin lymphoma. CDR3 nucleotides: TGTGCCAGCAGTGAAGAAATAGGGGGGTACCAGCATTTT. Amino acid sequence: CASSEEIGGYQHF.